This passage covers 8 T cell receptor beta chains from one sample sequenced in a study of cytomegalovirus exposure and HLA in healthy donors. It was with 60 Vbeta and 13 Jbeta primers that the PCR ran. Using immunoSEQ multiplex PCR, the repertoire was profiled, and TCRdb retains in-frame clones only, with some absent. The sample carries around 150,000 clones, around 80% recorded once. The sample comprised PBMCs. The receptor set was obtained from a male donor in good health and CMV-seropositive.

This rearrangement joins TRBV7-8 to TRBJ1-3; 8 bases fit TRBD1. V gave up 5 bases and J gave up 4 bases; unmatched junction bases: 7. CDR3 size: 15 residues. Germline V gene sequence: CDR1 SGHVS, CDR2 FQNEAQ. Here the CDR3 reads CASSHARGRGNTIYF. Here the CDR3 DNA reads TGTGCCAGCAGCCATGCCAGGGGGCGAGGAAACACCATATATTTT. The full variable domain, rest sourced from reference TRBV7-8 and TRBJ1-3, is GAGVSQSPRYKVAKRGQDVALRCDPISGHVSLFWYQQALGQGPEFLTYFQNEAQLDKSGLPSDRFFAERPEGSVSTLKIQRTQQEDSAVYLCASSHARGRGNTIYFGEGSWLTVV.

V and J are TRBV2 and TRBJ2-7; D is unclear. Trimming took off 4 bases at V and 0 bases at J, with 10 bases between the two ends. Germline-derived CDR1 and CDR2 are SNHLY and FYNNEI. The CDR3 is 14 amino acids. The CDR3 region is CASSGGARSYEQYF. DNA for the CDR3: TGTGCCAGCAGTGGTGGAGCCCGCTCCTACGAGCAGTACTTC.

V and J are TRBV5-6 and TRBJ1-1; D is uncertain. V lost 0 bases and J lost 4, with 10 bases in between. Germline CDR1 and CDR2: SGHDT and YYEEEE. The CDR3 extends over 14 amino acids. The CDR3 DNA follows: TGTGCCAGCAGCTTGGCTGCGGGCCCCACTGAAGCTTTCTTT. The encoded protein is CASSLAAGPTEAFF.

V gene TRBV5-1 combines with J gene TRBJ2-5; the D gene is possibly TRBD2 (5 bases). Germline-derived CDR1 and CDR2 are SGHRS and YFSETQ. V lost 5 bases and J lost 5, with 10 bases in between. The CDR3 contains 12 residues. The CDR3 protein is CASRQTGETQYF. CDR3 coding DNA: TGCGCCAGCAGGCAGACGGGGGAGACCCAGTACTTC.

Here the CDR3 DNA reads TGTGCCAGCAGTGACGGGACAGGGTGGGAGCAGTACTTC. Encoded protein: CASSDGTGWEQYF. The chain is built from TRBV27 and TRBJ2-7; 9 positions match TRBD1. The CDR3 is made up of 13 amino acids. CDR1 is MNHEY, CDR2 SMNVEV, per germline (reference sequence). V was pared by 5 bases and J by 7 bases, with 6 bases of the junction left unmatched.

This clone was detected only a few times. The V gene is TRBV7-9, the J gene TRBJ1-1; D is undetermined. The CDR3 loop spans 13 amino acids. Germline V gene lookup returns CDR1 SEHNR and CDR2 FQNEAQ (reference sequence). Trimming left V 5 bases short and J 5 bases short, with 12 bases between. CDR3 residues: CASSPALRTEAFF. DNA of the CDR3: TGTGCCAGCAGCCCCGCACTAAGGACTGAAGCTTTCTTT.

This CDR3 reads CARGTSYGYTF. CDR3 nucleotide sequence: TGTGCCCGAGGGACATCTTATGGCTACACCTTC. The rearrangement joins TRBV30 to TRBJ1-2, with a weak D call TRBD1 (6 bases). The length of the CDR3 is 11 residues. Germline CDR1 and CDR2: GTSNPN and SVGIG (reference sequence). V gave up 8 bases and J gave up 5 bases, with 12 bases separating them.

The chain is built from TRBV13 and TRBJ2-2, with 10 bases that match TRBD2. J gave up 6 bases and V 5 bases, and 9 bases lay outside the gene matches. The CDR3 runs 16 residues. Germline values: CDR1 PRHDT, CDR2 FYEKMQ (reference sequence). The CDR3, as DNA: TGTGCCAGCAGCAAACCTAGCGGGAGAAACCCCGGGGAGCTGTTTTTT. Amino acids: CASSKPSGRNPGELFF.